This T cell receptor beta chain derives from a study of immune evolution from preneoplasia to lung adenocarcinoma. Produced via immunoSEQ multiplex PCR; TCRdb's table is partial and in-frame only. In the table there are about 6,500 clones, around 80% of which are singletons. The CDR3 is made up of 15 amino acids. The clonotype comes from a person in their sixties with lung adenocarcinoma. Sequences were obtained from FFPE invasive lung adenocarcinoma tissue. This rearrangement joins TRBV21-1 to TRBJ2-7; the table assigns TRBD2, which was not confirmed against the DNA. TRBV21-1 is a pseudogene. The CDR3 bases are TGTGCCAGCAGCTACCAGCACGGGACTACCCACGAGCAGTACTTC. As protein: CASSYQHGTTHEQYF.